This T cell receptor beta chain was identified in a study of T cell repertoires in cytomegalovirus infection. Study overall: Epitope selection comprised recently identified HLA-C-restricted CMV epitopes and well-studied HLA-B-restricted CMV epitopes. Matching HLA type and CMV infection were both indicated by public TCR beta signatures.

In its sample, this clonotype was seen many times. Its antigen is still unknown. Overall study findings and caveats: Across the ex vivo response, the dominant clonotypes were HLA-C-restricted CMV-specific TCR beta clonotypes.

The CDR3 is made up of 15 amino acids. V was clipped by 4 bases and J by 6 bases, with 15 bases between them. Germline CDR1 SEHNR, CDR2 FQNEAQ (reference sequence). TCRdb called the reads again in MiXCR, with one record for every CDR3 protein. The sample shows 750,000 to 900,000 distinct CDR3 sequences, roughly 28% of them seen only once. The clonotype comes from a human donor in good health (CMV status not recorded). Some clones in this sample may be carry-over from other donors' samples. Specimen: cultured CD8+ T cells from PBMCs, collected from culture after CMV antigen stimulation. The chain carries TRBV7-9 and TRBJ1-4, with a weak D call TRBD1 (6 bases). The DNA of the CDR3 is TGTGCCAGCAGCTCCCGGGACACCGGACATGAAAAACTGTTTTTT. Its translation is CASSSRDTGHEKLFF. Variable domain in full (rest from reference TRBV7-9 and TRBJ1-4): DTGVSQNPRHKITKRGQNVTFRCDPISEHNRLYWYRQTLGQGPEFLTYFQNEAQLEKSRLLSDRFSAERPKGSFSTLEIQRTEQGDSAMYLCASSSRDTGHEKLFFGSGTQLSVL.